A selection of T cell receptor beta chains follows, all from one sample in a study of blood T cell repertoires in COVID-19. The assay was immunoSEQ multiplex PCR, and TCRdb's table has in-frame clones only and misses some. The repertoire has roughly 300,000 clones, about 87% of them found once; the top ten carry about 5.7%. Sequencing was performed on PBMCs or T cells enriched from blood (not recorded which). The source of these receptors is a woman aged 30 to 39 who had recovered from COVID-19. Both conserved end residues are part of each CDR3. D genes are given only for firm matches. Not every row has a clone size; where given, it reads once, few, many or a size class.

abundance: -; j_gene: TRBJ1-1; v_gene: TRBV7-9; d_gene: TRBD1; CDR3nt: TGTGCCAGCAGGCCGACAGGGGGGAACACTGAAGCTTTCTTT; CDR3aa: CASRPTGGNTEAFF
abundance: -; j_gene: TRBJ1-2; v_gene: TRBV7-2; d_gene: TRBD1; CDR3nt: TGTGCCAGCAGCCAAGACAGGGGGCAGGGCTACACCTTC; CDR3aa: CASSQDRGQGYTF
abundance: once; j_gene: TRBJ1-2; v_gene: TRBV6-5; d_gene: -; CDR3nt: TGTGCCAGCAGTTACTTACCCTGGACACGAGGCTATGGCTACACCTTC; CDR3aa: CASSYLPWTRGYGYTF
abundance: once; j_gene: TRBJ2-1; v_gene: TRBV15; d_gene: -; CDR3nt: TGTGCCACCAGCAGAGATCGGTCCGTTTACAATGAGCAGTTCTTC; CDR3aa: CATSRDRSVYNEQFF
abundance: -; j_gene: TRBJ1-2; v_gene: TRBV24-1; d_gene: TRBD1; CDR3nt: TGTGCCACCAGTTTTAAACAGGGGGCGGGCTATGGCTACACCTTC; CDR3aa: CATSFKQGAGYGYTF
abundance: -; j_gene: TRBJ2-7; v_gene: TRBV2; d_gene: -; CDR3nt: TGTGCCAGCAGTGTGACAGCGCCCTACGAGCAGTACTTC; CDR3aa: CASSVTAPYEQYF
abundance: -; j_gene: TRBJ1-2; v_gene: TRBV7-9; d_gene: -; CDR3nt: TGTGCCAGCAGCTCACAGGGAATCAATGGCTACACCTTC; CDR3aa: CASSSQGINGYTF
abundance: -; j_gene: TRBJ1-5; v_gene: TRBV27; d_gene: -; CDR3nt: TGTGCCAGCAGTGGCGGGGCAGGGAGGACCCAGCATTTT; CDR3aa: CASSGGAGRTQHF
abundance: -; j_gene: TRBJ1-1; v_gene: TRBV2; d_gene: -; CDR3nt: TGTGCCAGCAGCCTGGACGGGGGTATGAACACTGAAGCTTTCTTT; CDR3aa: CASSLDGGMNTEAFF
abundance: -; j_gene: TRBJ2-7; v_gene: TRBV27; d_gene: TRBD1; CDR3nt: TGTGCCAGCACAGGGACAGGGACCTACGAGCAGTACTTC; CDR3aa: CASTGTGTYEQYF
abundance: -; j_gene: TRBJ2-3; v_gene: TRBV29-1; d_gene: TRBD1; CDR3nt: TGCAGCGGGGCCGGGACAGCGAGCACAGATACGCAGTATTTT; CDR3aa: CSGAGTASTDTQYF
abundance: -; j_gene: TRBJ2-1; v_gene: TRBV25-1; d_gene: TRBD1; CDR3nt: TGTGCCAGCAGTGAATTCGGGACAGGGGGTATCTACAATGAGCAGTTCTTC; CDR3aa: CASSEFGTGGIYNEQFF
abundance: once; j_gene: TRBJ1-1; v_gene: TRBV9; d_gene: -; CDR3nt: TGTGCCAGCAGCGCCAAGACAGAAATGAACACTGAAGCTTTCTTT; CDR3aa: CASSAKTEMNTEAFF
abundance: -; j_gene: TRBJ2-5; v_gene: TRBV25-1; d_gene: -; CDR3nt: TGTGCCAGCAGTGAAACAGCCTTCGCTCACCAAGAGACCCAGTACTTC; CDR3aa: CASSETAFAHQETQYF
abundance: -; j_gene: TRBJ1-5; v_gene: TRBV4-1; d_gene: -; CDR3nt: TGCGCCAGCAGCCAAGGGGCAGGGAAGGTCCGTCAGCCCCAGCATTTT; CDR3aa: CASSQGAGKVRQPQHF
abundance: -; j_gene: TRBJ1-2; v_gene: TRBV2; d_gene: -; CDR3nt: TGTGCCAGCTATGGGGCAGATGGCTACACCTTC; CDR3aa: CASYGADGYTF
abundance: -; j_gene: TRBJ1-2; v_gene: TRBV2; d_gene: TRBD1; CDR3nt: TGTGCCAGCAGTGGTCCAGGGGGCGATGGCTACACCTTC; CDR3aa: CASSGPGGDGYTF
abundance: -; j_gene: TRBJ2-1; v_gene: TRBV5-1; d_gene: TRBD2; CDR3nt: TGCGCCAGCACTGCGCTAGCGGAAAACAATGAGCAGTTCTTC; CDR3aa: CASTALAENNEQFF
abundance: -; j_gene: TRBJ1-4; v_gene: TRBV4-3; d_gene: -; CDR3nt: TGCGCCAGCAGCCAAGGGGTCGAAGGGGGGGGAAAACTGTTTTTT; CDR3aa: CASSQGVEGGGKLFF